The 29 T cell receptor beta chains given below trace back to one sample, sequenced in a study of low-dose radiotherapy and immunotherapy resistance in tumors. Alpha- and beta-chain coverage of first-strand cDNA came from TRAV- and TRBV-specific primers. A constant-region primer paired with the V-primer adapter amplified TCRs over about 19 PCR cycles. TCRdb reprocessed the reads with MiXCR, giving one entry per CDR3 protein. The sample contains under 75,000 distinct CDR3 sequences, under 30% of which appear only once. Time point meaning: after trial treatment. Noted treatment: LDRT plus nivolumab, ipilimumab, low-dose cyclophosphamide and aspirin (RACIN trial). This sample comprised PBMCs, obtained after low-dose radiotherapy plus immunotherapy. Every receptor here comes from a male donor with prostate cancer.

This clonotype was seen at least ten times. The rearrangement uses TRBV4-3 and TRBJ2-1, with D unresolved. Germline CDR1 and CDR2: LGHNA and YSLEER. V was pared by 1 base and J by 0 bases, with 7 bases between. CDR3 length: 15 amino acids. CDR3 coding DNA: TGCGCCAGCAGCCAAGTCGCCGGCTCCTACAATGAGCAGTTCTTC. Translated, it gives CASSQVAGSYNEQFF.

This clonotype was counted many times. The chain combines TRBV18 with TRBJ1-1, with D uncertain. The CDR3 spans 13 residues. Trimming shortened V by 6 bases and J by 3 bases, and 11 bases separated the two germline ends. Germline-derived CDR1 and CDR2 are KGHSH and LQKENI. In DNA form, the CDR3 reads TGTGCCAGCTCCAAAAACCCGGACACTGAAGCTTTCTTT. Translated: CASSKNPDTEAFF.

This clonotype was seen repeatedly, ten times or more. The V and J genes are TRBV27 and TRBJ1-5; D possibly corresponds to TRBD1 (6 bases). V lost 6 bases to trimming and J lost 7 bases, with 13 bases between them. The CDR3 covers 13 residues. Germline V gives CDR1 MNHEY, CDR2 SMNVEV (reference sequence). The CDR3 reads CASRAGVGQPQHF. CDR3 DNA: TGTGCCAGCAGGGCAGGGGTCGGCCAGCCCCAGCATTTT.

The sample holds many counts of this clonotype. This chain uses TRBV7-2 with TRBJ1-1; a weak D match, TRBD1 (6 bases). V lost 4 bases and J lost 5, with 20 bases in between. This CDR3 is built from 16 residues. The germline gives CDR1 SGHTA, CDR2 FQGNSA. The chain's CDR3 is CASSSRGGMGTTEAFF. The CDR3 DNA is TGTGCCAGCAGCTCGCGGGGGGGCATGGGTACGACTGAAGCTTTCTTT. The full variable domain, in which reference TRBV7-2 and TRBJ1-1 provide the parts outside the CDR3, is GAGVSQSPSNKVTEKGKDVELRCDPISGHTALYWYRQSLGQGLEFLIYFQGNSAPDKSGLPSDRFSAERTGGSVSTLTIQRTQQEDSAVYLCASSSRGGMGTTEAFFGQGTRLTVV.

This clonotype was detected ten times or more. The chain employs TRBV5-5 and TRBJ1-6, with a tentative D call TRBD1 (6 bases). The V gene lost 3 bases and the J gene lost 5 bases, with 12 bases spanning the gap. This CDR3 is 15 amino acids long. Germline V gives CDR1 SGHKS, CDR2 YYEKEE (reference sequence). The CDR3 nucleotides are TGTGCCAGCAGCTACTCCGGGACAAATAATTCACCCCTCCACTTT. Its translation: CASSYSGTNNSPLHF.

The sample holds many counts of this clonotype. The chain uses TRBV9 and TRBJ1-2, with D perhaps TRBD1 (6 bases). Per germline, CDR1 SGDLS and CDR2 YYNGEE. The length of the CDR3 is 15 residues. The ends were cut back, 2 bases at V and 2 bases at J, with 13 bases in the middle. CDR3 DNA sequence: TGTGCCAGCAGCGTCTCACACAGGGCAAACTATGGCTACACCTTC. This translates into CASSVSHRANYGYTF.

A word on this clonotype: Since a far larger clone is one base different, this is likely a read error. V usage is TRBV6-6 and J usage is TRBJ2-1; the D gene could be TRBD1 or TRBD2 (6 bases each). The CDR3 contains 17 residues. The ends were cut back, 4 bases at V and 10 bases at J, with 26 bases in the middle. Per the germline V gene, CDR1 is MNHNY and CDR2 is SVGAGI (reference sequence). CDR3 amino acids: CASSSPPLGGLSYEQFF. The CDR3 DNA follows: TGTGCCAGCAGTTCCCCCCCTCTCGGGGGCCTCTCCTACGAGCAGTTCTTC.

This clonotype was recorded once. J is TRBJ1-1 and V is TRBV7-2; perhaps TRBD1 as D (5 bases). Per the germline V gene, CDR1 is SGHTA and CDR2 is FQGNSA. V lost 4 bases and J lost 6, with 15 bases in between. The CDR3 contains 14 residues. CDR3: CASSSGTLTAEAFF. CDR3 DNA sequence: TGTGCCAGCAGCTCGGGGACTTTAACCGCTGAAGCTTTCTTT.

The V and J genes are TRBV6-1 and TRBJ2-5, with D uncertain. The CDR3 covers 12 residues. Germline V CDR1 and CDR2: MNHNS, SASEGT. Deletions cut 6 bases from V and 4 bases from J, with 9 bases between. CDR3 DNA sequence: TGTGCCAGCAGCCGCGATGGAGAGACCCAGTACTTC. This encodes CASSRDGETQYF.

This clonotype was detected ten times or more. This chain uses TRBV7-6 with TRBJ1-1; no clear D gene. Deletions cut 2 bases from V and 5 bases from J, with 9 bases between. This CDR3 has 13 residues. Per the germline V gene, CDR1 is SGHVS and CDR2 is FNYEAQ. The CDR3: CASSLKEATEAFF. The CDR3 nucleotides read TGTGCCAGCAGCTTAAAAGAGGCGACTGAAGCTTTCTTT. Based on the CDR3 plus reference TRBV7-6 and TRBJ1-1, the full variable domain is GAGVSQSPRYKVTKRGQDVALRCDPISGHVSLYWYRQALGQGPEFLTYFNYEAQQDKSGLPNDRFSAERPEGSISTLTIQRTEQRDSAMYRCASSLKEATEAFFGQGTRLTVV.

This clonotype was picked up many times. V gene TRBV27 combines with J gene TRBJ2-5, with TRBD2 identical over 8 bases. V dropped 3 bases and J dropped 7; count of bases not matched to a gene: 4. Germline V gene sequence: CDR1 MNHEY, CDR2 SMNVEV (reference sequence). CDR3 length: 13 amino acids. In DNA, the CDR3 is TGTGCCAGCAGTTTCTCCGCGGGAGGGACCCAGTACTTC. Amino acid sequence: CASSFSAGGTQYF.

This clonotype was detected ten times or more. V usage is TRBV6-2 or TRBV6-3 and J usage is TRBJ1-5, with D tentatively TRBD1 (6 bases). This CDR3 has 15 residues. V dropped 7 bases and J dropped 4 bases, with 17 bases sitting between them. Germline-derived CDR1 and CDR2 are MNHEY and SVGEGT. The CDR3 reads CASNPATGPNQPQHF. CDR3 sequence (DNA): TGTGCCAGCAACCCAGCGACAGGCCCAAATCAGCCCCAGCATTTT.

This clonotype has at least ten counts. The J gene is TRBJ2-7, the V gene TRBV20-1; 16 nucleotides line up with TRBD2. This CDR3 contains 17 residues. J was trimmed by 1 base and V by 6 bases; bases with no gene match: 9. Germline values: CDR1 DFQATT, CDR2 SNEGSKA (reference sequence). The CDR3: CSAVPGLAGGPSYEQYF. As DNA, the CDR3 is TGCAGTGCCGTACCGGGACTAGCGGGGGGGCCTTCCTACGAGCAGTACTTC.

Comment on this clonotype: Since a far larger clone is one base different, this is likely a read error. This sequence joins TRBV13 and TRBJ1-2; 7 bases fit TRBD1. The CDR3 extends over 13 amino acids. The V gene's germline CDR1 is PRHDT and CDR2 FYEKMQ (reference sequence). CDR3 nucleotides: TGTGCCAGCAGCCCGGGACAGAACTATAGCTACACCTTC. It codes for CASSPGQNYSYTF.

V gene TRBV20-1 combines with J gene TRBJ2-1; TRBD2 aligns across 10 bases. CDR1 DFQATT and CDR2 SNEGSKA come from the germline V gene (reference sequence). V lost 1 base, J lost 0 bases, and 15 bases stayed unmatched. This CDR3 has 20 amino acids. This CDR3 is CSARGQASVAGGSSYNEQFF. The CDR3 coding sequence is TGCAGTGCTAGAGGGCAAGCGTCGGTAGCGGGGGGTAGCTCCTACAATGAGCAGTTCTTC.

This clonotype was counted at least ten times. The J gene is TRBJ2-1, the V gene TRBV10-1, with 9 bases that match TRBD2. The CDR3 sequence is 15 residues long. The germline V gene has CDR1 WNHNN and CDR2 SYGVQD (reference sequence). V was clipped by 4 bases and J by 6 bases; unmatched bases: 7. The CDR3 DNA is TGCGCCAGCAGTGCTGTAGCGGGAGCGCTCAATGAGCAGTTCTTC. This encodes CASSAVAGALNEQFF.

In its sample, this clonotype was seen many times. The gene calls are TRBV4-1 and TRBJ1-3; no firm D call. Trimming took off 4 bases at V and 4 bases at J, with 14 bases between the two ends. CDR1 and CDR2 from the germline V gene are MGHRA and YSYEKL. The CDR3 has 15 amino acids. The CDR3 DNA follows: TGCGCCAGCAGCCGTGAGGGATTAGCAGGAAACACCATATATTTT. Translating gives CASSREGLAGNTIYF.

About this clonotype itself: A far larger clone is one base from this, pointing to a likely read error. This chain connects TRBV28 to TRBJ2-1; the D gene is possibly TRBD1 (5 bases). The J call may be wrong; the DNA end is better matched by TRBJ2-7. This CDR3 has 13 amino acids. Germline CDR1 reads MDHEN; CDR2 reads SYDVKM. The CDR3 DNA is TGTGACAGCAGAAGGACATCGACCTACGAGCAGTACTTC. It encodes CDSRRTSTYEQYF.

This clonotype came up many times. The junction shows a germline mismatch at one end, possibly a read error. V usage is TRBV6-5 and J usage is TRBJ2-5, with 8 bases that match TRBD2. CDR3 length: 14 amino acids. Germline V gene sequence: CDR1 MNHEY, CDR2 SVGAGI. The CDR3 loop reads CASSTRGGGETQYF. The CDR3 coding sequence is TGTGCCAGCAGCACCCGGGGGGGGGGGGAGACCCAGTATTTC.

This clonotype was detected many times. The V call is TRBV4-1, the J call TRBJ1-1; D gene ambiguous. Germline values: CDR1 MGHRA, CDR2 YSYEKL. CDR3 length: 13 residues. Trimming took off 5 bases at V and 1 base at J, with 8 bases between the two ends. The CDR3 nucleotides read TGCGCCAGCAGCTACCCAGGGAACACTGAAGCTTTCTTT. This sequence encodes CASSYPGNTEAFF.

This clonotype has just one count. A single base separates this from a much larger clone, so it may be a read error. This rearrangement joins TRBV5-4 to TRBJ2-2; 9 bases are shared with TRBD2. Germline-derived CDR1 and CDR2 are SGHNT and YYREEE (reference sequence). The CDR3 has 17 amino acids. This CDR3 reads CASSPGLAGANTGELVF. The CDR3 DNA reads TGTGCCAGCAGCCCCGGGTTAGCGGGGGCGAACACCGGGGAGCTGGTTTTT.

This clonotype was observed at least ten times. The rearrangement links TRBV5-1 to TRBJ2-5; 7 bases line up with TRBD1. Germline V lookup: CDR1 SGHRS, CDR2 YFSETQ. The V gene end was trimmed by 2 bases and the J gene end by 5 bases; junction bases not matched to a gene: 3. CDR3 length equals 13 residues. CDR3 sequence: CASSLQGWETQYF. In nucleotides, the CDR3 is TGCGCCAGCAGCTTACAGGGGTGGGAGACCCAGTACTTC. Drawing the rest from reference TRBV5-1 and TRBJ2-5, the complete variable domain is KAGVTQTPRYLIKTRGQQVTLSCSPISGHRSVSWYQQTPGQGLQFLFEYFSETQRNKGNFPGRFSGRQFSNSRSEMNVSTLELGDSALYLCASSLQGWETQYFGPGTRLLVL.

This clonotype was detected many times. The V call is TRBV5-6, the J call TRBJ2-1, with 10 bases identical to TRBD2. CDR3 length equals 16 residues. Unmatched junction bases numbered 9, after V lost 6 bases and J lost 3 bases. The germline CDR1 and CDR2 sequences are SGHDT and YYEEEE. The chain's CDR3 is CASTTALAGIYNEQFF. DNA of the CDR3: TGTGCCAGCACTACAGCACTAGCGGGAATCTACAATGAGCAGTTCTTC.

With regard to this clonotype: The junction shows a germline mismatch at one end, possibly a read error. CDR3 in DNA: TGTGCCAGCGGTTACTCGCGGACAGGTGGAAACTATGGCTACGCCTTC. This sequence encodes CASGYSRTGGNYGYAF. The chain employs TRBV6-2 or TRBV6-3 and TRBJ1-2, with TRBD1 matching 7 bases. CDR3 length: 16 amino acids. CDR1 and CDR2 (germline): MNHEY, SVGEGT.

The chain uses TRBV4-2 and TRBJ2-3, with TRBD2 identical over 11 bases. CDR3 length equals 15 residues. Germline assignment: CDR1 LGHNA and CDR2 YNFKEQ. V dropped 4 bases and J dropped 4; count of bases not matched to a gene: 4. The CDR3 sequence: CASSPTSGVADTQYF. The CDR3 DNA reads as TGTGCCAGCAGCCCGACTAGCGGGGTAGCAGATACGCAGTATTTT.

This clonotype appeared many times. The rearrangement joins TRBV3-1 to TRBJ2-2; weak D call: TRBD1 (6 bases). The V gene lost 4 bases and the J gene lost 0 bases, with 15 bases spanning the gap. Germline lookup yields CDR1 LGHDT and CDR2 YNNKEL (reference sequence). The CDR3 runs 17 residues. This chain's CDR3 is CASSPGGGWANTGELFF. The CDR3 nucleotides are TGTGCCAGCAGCCCCGGTGGGGGCTGGGCGAACACCGGGGAGCTGTTTTTT.

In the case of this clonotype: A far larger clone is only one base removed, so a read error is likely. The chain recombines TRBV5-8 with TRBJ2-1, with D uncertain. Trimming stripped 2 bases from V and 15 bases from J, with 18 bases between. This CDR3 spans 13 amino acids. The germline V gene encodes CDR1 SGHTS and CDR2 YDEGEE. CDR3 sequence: CASSLESGPRLFF. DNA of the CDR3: TGTGCCAGCAGCTTAGAGTCCGGCCCGAGGCTGTTCTTC.

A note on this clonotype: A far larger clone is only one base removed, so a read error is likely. CDR3 in amino acids: CASSYSEGANGQYF. For the CDR3, the DNA is TGTGCCAGCAGTTACTCGGAGGGGGCAAACGGGCAGTACTTC. This chain links TRBV6-6 with TRBJ2-7; TRBD1 might be the D (7 bases). CDR3 size: 14 residues. V was trimmed by 0 bases and J by 9 bases, leaving 15 bases between them. Germline V gives CDR1 MNHNY, CDR2 SVGAGI (reference sequence).

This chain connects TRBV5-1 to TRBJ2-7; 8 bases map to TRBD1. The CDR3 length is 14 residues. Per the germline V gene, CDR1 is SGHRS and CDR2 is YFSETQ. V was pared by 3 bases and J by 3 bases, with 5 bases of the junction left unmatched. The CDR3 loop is CASSSTGGRYEQYF. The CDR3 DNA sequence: TGCGCCAGCAGCTCTACAGGGGGTCGCTACGAGCAGTACTTC.